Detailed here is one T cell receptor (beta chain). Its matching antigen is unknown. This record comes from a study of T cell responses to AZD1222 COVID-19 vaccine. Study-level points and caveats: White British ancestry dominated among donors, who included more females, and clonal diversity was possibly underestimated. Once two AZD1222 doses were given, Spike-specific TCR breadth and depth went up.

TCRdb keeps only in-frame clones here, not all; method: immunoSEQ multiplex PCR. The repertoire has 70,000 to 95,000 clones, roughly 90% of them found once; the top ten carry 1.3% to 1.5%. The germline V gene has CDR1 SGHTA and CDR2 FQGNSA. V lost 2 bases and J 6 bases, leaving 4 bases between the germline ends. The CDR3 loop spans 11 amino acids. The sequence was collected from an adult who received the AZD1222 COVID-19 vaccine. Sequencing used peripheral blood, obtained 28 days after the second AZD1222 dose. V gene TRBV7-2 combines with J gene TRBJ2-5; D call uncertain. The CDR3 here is CASSLRQTQYF. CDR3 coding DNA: TGTGCCAGCAGCTTAAGGCAGACCCAGTACTTC.